These T cell receptor beta chains were read from a single sample in a study of cytomegalovirus exposure and HLA in healthy donors. Sequencing used immunoSEQ multiplex PCR; TCRdb keeps in-frame clones, though not all of them. The data contain roughly 200,000 clones, 70% to 85% of them singletons. The sequenced sample was PBMCs. The receptors shown here come from a man in his forties in good health and CMV-seropositive. Both conserved end residues are part of each CDR3. The D gene is left open where the match is weak. Some rows have no size entry. The others give once, few or many, or a class for an expanded clone.

TRBJ2-1	NA	NA	TRBV7-9	TGTGCCAGCAGCTTAGGCCAGCGGTCCGGGTTCACCTACAATGAGCAGTTCTTC	CASSLGQRSGFTYNEQFF
TRBJ2-1	few	TRBD2	TRBV10-3	TGTGCCATCAGTGAGTTTGGCGGGGGGGCCGGAGATGAGCAGTTCTTC	CAISEFGGGAGDEQFF
TRBJ2-1	once	TRBD2	TRBV10-3	TGTGCCATCACGGGAGGCAATGAGCAGTTCTTC	CAITGGNEQFF
TRBJ1-3	NA	NA	TRBV5-1	TGCGCCAGCAGACCTACAGGGATCATCTCTGGAAACACCATATATTTT	CASRPTGIISGNTIYF
TRBJ2-1	NA	TRBD1	TRBV6-6	TGTGCCAGTGACAGGGGGAGTCACAATGAGCAGCTCTTC	CASDRGSHNEQLF
TRBJ2-5	NA	TRBD2	TRBV15	TGTGCCACCAGGGGGCGGGGGGGAGATCGAGAGACCCAGTACTTC	CATRGRGGDRETQYF
TRBJ1-1	few	TRBD1	TRBV7-9	TGTGCCAGCACACCGTCAGGACAGGGGAACACTGAAGCTTTCTTT	CASTPSGQGNTEAFF
TRBJ2-7	NA	NA	TRBV5-4	TGTGCCAGCAGCTCGGCAGGGTCCTACGAGCAGTACTTC	CASSSAGSYEQYF
TRBJ2-7	NA	NA	TRBV11-2	TGTGCCAGCAGCTTCGGGGAAACCTACGAGCAGTACTTC	CASSFGETYEQYF
TRBJ1-5	NA	NA	TRBV6-5	TGTGCCAGCAGTCTCCCTGGCCAGCCCCAGCATTTT	CASSLPGQPQHF
TRBJ2-2	NA	TRBD2	TRBV12-5	TGTGCTAGTGGCTTTGGACTAGCGGGAGCCAACGGGGAGCTGTTTTTT	CASGFGLAGANGELFF
TRBJ1-1	once	TRBD1	TRBV5-6	TGTGCCAGCAGCTCCACAGGGGCCGGATCTGAAGCTTTCTTT	CASSSTGAGSEAFF
TRBJ1-2	few	NA	TRBV5-1	TGCGCCAGCAGCTTGGAAGGGGTGGAGTACTATGGCTACACCTTC	CASSLEGVEYYGYTF
TRBJ1-2	NA	TRBD1	TRBV11-2	TGTGCCAGCAGCTTAGGGACCGGGACAGGAGCTACATCTGGCTACACCTTC	CASSLGTGTGATSGYTF
TRBJ1-2	NA	TRBD1	TRBV6-5	TGTGCCAGCAGTTCCCCCCCGACAGGGTGGTATGGCTACACCTTC	CASSSPPTGWYGYTF
TRBJ2-1	few	TRBD2	TRBV4-3	TGCGCCAGCAGCCAAGATTTAACTAGCGGGTACAATGAGCAGTTCTTC	CASSQDLTSGYNEQFF
TRBJ1-1	NA	NA	TRBV5-1	TGCGCCAGCAAAATAAGAGGGGGGGACACTGAAGCTTTCTTT	CASKIRGGDTEAFF
TRBJ2-7	once	TRBD2	TRBV4-1	TGCGCCAGCAGCCAAGAATATCTGGCGGGGGGCCAGTACTTC	CASSQEYLAGGQYF
TRBJ2-2	NA	NA	TRBV6-4	TGTGCCAGCAGTCCCGGACAGAACACCGGGGAGCTGTTTTTT	CASSPGQNTGELFF
TRBJ2-3	NA	NA	TRBV7-3	TGTGCCAGCAGGATGGGACACCAATCGGATACGCAGTATTTT	CASRMGHQSDTQYF
TRBJ1-3	NA	NA	TRBV20-1	TGCAGTGCTAGAGATCCGAACACCATATATTTT	CSARDPNTIYF